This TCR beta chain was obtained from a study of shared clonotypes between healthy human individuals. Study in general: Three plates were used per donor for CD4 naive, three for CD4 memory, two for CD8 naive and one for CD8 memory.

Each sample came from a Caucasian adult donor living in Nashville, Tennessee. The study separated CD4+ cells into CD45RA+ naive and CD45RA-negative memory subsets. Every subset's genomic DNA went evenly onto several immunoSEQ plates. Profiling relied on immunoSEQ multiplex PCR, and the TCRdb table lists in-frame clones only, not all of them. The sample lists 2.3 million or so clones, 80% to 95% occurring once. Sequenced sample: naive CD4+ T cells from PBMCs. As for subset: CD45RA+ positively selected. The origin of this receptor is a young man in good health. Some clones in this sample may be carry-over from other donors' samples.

In DNA form, the CDR3 reads TGTGCCAGCAGCGACGACGGCGGGCAGTTCTTC. This sequence encodes CASSDDGGQFF. The chain recombines TRBV9 with TRBJ2-1; D ambiguous. The CDR3 sequence is 11 residues long. Trimming shortened V by 3 bases and J by 12 bases, and 10 bases separated the two germline ends. CDR1 and CDR2 (germline): SGDLS, YYNGEE.